Below, 29 T cell receptor beta chains from the same sample are listed, as sequenced in a study of T-cell reconstitution after alpha-beta-depleted transplantation in children. For TCRbeta, the library was prepared with unique molecular identifiers. Via MiXCR, TCRdb re-called the PCR reads, giving one row per CDR3 protein. The sample lists approximately 980,000 distinct CDR3 sequences; about 29% were seen once. Sequenced here: PBMCs, mostly from graft donor cells, sampled 360 days after TCRalphabeta/CD19-depleted stem cell transplant. Every receptor here comes from a boy less than two years old who had a stem cell transplant for SCID, so the T cells may come from the graft donor.

The V call is TRBV20-1, the J call TRBJ1-1; 9 bases map to TRBD1. This CDR3 contains 15 residues. Germline CDR1 reads DFQATT; CDR2 reads SNEGSKA (reference sequence). The V and J ends lost 2 bases and 4 bases, in that order; junction bases with no gene match: 8. CDR3 nucleotides: TGCAGTGCTAGAAATCTCCGACAGGGGGTCACTGAAGCTTTCTTT. Residues: CSARNLRQGVTEAFF.

CDR3 residues: CASSLRTLKAGGRGETQYF. The DNA for the CDR3 is TGTGCCAGCAGCTTACGGACCCTTAAAGCGGGGGGGCGAGGAGAGACCCAGTACTTC. The chain has TRBV11-2 and TRBJ2-5; 10 bases are shared with TRBD2. J lost 4 bases, V lost 2 bases, and 16 bases had no gene match. CDR1 and CDR2 (germline): SGHAT, FQNNGV. The CDR3 length is 19 residues.

V gene TRBV12-3 or TRBV12-4 combines with J gene TRBJ1-1; possible D gene TRBD1, 5 bases. This CDR3 is built from 14 residues. Trimming pared 3 bases from V and 3 bases from J, leaving 11 bases between. The chain's CDR3 is CASSLGGIYTEAFF. CDR3 sequence (DNA): TGTGCCAGCAGTTTGGGGGGTATCTACACTGAAGCTTTCTTT.

CDR3 DNA sequence: TGTGCCAGCAGCCCACAGGGAACGGTGAACACTGAAGCTTTCTTT. Translated: CASSPQGTVNTEAFF. The rearrangement links TRBV7-9 to TRBJ1-1; the D gene is possibly TRBD1 (6 bases). CDR3 length: 15 amino acids. The V end was cut by 5 bases, the J end by 0 bases, with 13 bases between. CDR1 is SEHNR and CDR2 is FQNEAQ in the germline V gene (reference sequence).

In this sample, this clonotype turned up once. J is TRBJ2-3 and V is TRBV27; 9 bases fit TRBD2. The germline V gene has CDR1 MNHEY and CDR2 SMNVEV (reference sequence). Trimming took 1 base from V and 4 from J; bases not matched to a gene: 9. The CDR3 contains 17 residues. CDR3 nucleotides: TGTGCCAGCAGTTTATTTCAACTAGCGGGTCCCCCAGATACGCAGTATTTT. Translation gives CASSLFQLAGPPDTQYF.

This clonotype was seen more than once but under ten times. The CDR3 DNA is TGTGCCAGCAGCTTATACGGTACTAGCGGGGGGGCGTCTGAGCAGTTCTTC. Translating gives CASSLYGTSGGASEQFF. The rearrangement uses TRBV7-3 and TRBJ2-1; TRBD2 matches at 13 bases. The ends lost 2 bases at V and 9 bases at J; junction bases unmatched: 10. CDR1 is SGHTA and CDR2 is FQGTGA in the germline V gene. The length of the CDR3 is 17 residues.

This clonotype has more than one count but fewer than ten. The chain carries TRBV5-1 and TRBJ2-2; 8 nucleotides align to TRBD1. The CDR3 has 14 amino acids. Germline V gene lookup returns CDR1 SGHRS and CDR2 YFSETQ. V was clipped by 7 bases and J by 4 bases; unmatched bases: 6. As DNA, the CDR3 is TGCGCCAGCGGGAGGACAGGGCCCACCGGGGAGCTGTTTTTT. It codes for CASGRTGPTGELFF.

The chain combines TRBV15 with TRBJ2-3, with D possibly being TRBD2 (6 bases). The V end was cut by 0 bases, the J end by 1 base, with 14 bases between. The CDR3 has 17 residues. Germline CDR1 reads LNHNV; CDR2 reads YYDKDF (reference sequence). The CDR3 DNA sequence: TGTGCCACCAGCAGAGATAGGAGGGGCTGGGGCACAGATACGCAGTATTTT. Residues: CATSRDRRGWGTDTQYF.

This clonotype was observed many times. V gene TRBV28 combines with J gene TRBJ2-7; 7 bases map to TRBD1. The CDR3 is 15 amino acids. Germline CDR1 is MDHEN and CDR2 is SYDVKM. V shed 6 bases, J shed 4 bases, and the junction held 12 bases outside the gene matches. CDR3 nucleotides: TGTGCCAGCAGACTGACAGGGTTGGTGAGTTACGAGCAGTACTTC. Amino acid sequence: CASRLTGLVSYEQYF.

In its sample, this clonotype was seen a few times. The chain is built from TRBV2 and TRBJ1-1, with unresolved D. Germline V gene lookup returns CDR1 SNHLY and CDR2 FYNNEI. Between the trimmed V and J ends, which lost 8 bases and 6 bases, there was a span of 16 bases. This CDR3 has 13 amino acids. The CDR3 DNA is TGTGCCAGCTTTAAGGTCGGGAAAGCTGAAGCTTTCTTT. It encodes CASFKVGKAEAFF.

This chain uses TRBV12-3 or TRBV12-4 with TRBJ1-4; D not certain. With 3 bases removed from V and 7 bases from J, the gap between germline ends came to 12 bases. This CDR3 region has 14 residues. CDR3 in amino acids: CASSLRHLGEKLFF. CDR3 nucleotides: TGTGCCAGCAGTTTGAGACACTTGGGTGAAAAACTGTTTTTT.

This clonotype was seen a few times. The rearrangement joins TRBV4-1 to TRBJ1-5; 8 positions agree with TRBD1. The CDR3 contains 17 residues. CDR1 is MGHRA and CDR2 is YSYEKL in the germline V gene. V shed 0 bases, J shed 2 bases, and the junction held 6 bases outside the gene matches. The chain's CDR3 is CASSQDRTGKGNQPQHF. CDR3 nucleotides: TGCGCCAGCAGCCAAGATAGGACAGGGAAAGGCAATCAGCCCCAGCATTTT.

This clonotype was detected a few times. This sequence joins TRBV9 and TRBJ2-7; D is unclear. V dropped 0 bases and J dropped 5 bases, with 12 bases sitting between them. CDR1 is SGDLS and CDR2 is YYNGEE in the germline V gene. The CDR3 runs to 14 residues. The CDR3: CASSVGQNGNEQYF. CDR3 bases: TGTGCCAGCAGCGTAGGACAAAACGGCAACGAGCAGTACTTC.

This clonotype was picked up many times. The CDR3 DNA follows: TGCAGCGTGACACACGGGGGCCTAGAAGCTTTCTTT. Translating gives CSVTHGGLEAFF. The rearrangement joins TRBV29-1 to TRBJ1-1; possibly TRBD1 for D (6 bases). Between the trimmed V and J ends, which lost 6 bases and 8 bases, there was a span of 16 bases. CDR1 and CDR2 (germline): SQVTM, ANQGSEA. CDR3 size: 12 residues.

The chain employs TRBV5-1 and TRBJ2-5; possible D gene TRBD1, 6 bases. Between the trimmed V and J ends, which lost 4 bases and 5 bases, there was a span of 18 bases. The CDR3 has 15 residues. The germline gives CDR1 SGHRS, CDR2 YFSETQ. The CDR3 DNA sequence: TGCGCCAGCAGCGTTACCGCCGGGACACAGGAGACCCAGTACTTC. It translates to CASSVTAGTQETQYF. Complete variable domain (other parts from reference TRBV5-1 and TRBJ2-5): KAGVTQTPRYLIKTRGQQVTLSCSPISGHRSVSWYQQTPGQGLQFLFEYFSETQRNKGNFPGRFSGRQFSNSRSEMNVSTLELGDSALYLCASSVTAGTQETQYFGPGTRLLVL.

This rearrangement joins TRBV7-9 to TRBJ1-4; tentative D call: TRBD1 (6 bases). Deletions cut 1 base from V and 5 bases from J, with 11 bases between. Germline CDR1 is SEHNR and CDR2 is FQNEAQ (reference sequence). The CDR3 contains 15 residues. CDR3 sequence reads: CASSLGGGSNEKLFF. The CDR3 coding sequence is TGTGCCAGCAGCTTAGGTGGGGGCTCAAATGAAAAACTGTTTTTT. Complete variable domain (other parts from reference TRBV7-9 and TRBJ1-4): DTGVSQNPRHKITKRGQNVTFRCDPISEHNRLYWYRQTLGQGPEFLTYFQNEAQLEKSRLLSDRFSAERPKGSFSTLEIQRTEQGDSAMYLCASSLGGGSNEKLFFGSGTQLSVL.

V and J are TRBV20-1 and TRBJ2-2, with D possibly TRBD2 on 6 matching bases. This CDR3 is 14 amino acids long. The germline gives CDR1 DFQATT, CDR2 SNEGSKA (reference sequence). V gave up 1 base and J gave up 7 bases, with 13 bases separating them. Written as DNA, the CDR3 is TGCAGTGCTAGAGTGGCCTCCGGGGGCGGGGAGCTGTTTTTT. Its protein product is CSARVASGGGELFF.

This clonotype was counted between two and nine times. This chain connects TRBV5-1 to TRBJ2-2; no reliable D call. V shed 3 bases and J shed 6 bases, with 15 bases lying between them. The CDR3 is 15 residues long. The germline CDR1 and CDR2 sequences are SGHRS and YFSETQ. DNA of the CDR3: TGCGCCAGCAGCTATGCTGGACCTTACTCCGGGGAGCTGTTTTTT. Its protein product is CASSYAGPYSGELFF.

The table lists this clonotype with a few counts. This chain links TRBV5-1 with TRBJ2-1, with 8 nucleotides matching TRBD2. The junction had 3 bases not matched to a gene; V was cut back by 0 bases and J by 4 bases. CDR3 length: 15 amino acids. Per germline, CDR1 SGHRS and CDR2 YFSETQ. CDR3 protein: CASSLALAVYNEQFF. The CDR3 DNA is TGCGCCAGCAGCTTGGCACTAGCGGTTTACAATGAGCAGTTCTTC.

The chain carries TRBV29-1 and TRBJ2-7; 10 bases match TRBD1. Germline CDR1 and CDR2: SQVTM and ANQGSEA. V was clipped by 5 bases and J by 5 bases; unmatched bases: 6. This CDR3 contains 13 residues. The CDR3 loop reads CSVRTGGRDEQYF. CDR3 nucleotide sequence: TGCAGCGTTCGGACAGGGGGACGGGACGAGCAGTACTTC.

The chain couples TRBV20-1 to TRBJ2-7, with 10 bases identical to TRBD2. The germline CDR1 and CDR2 sequences are DFQATT and SNEGSKA (reference sequence). With 4 bases clipped from V and 4 bases from J, the junction kept 10 bases outside the gene matches. There are 15 residues in the CDR3. In nucleotides, the CDR3 is TGCAGTGCTAATCCCGGGACTAGCGCCACTTACGAGCAGTACTTC. Translation gives CSANPGTSATYEQYF.

The chain recombines TRBV12-3 or TRBV12-4 with TRBJ2-7; D might be TRBD2 (6 bases). CDR3 length equals 13 residues. Trimming took off 3 bases at V and 6 bases at J, with 12 bases between the two ends. In nucleotides, the CDR3 is TGTGCCAGCAGTTTTGAGGACTACGGCGAGCAGTACTTC. This codes for CASSFEDYGEQYF.

This clonotype was found many times. The J gene is TRBJ2-7, the V gene TRBV12-3 or TRBV12-4; 8 bases fit TRBD1. This CDR3 has 15 amino acids. V lost 4 bases and J lost 2; bases outside the gene matches: 7. CDR3 region: CASSSSGTGAYEQYF. The CDR3 bases are TGTGCCAGCAGTTCGTCCGGGACAGGAGCCTACGAGCAGTACTTC.

This clonotype was picked up a small number of times. J is TRBJ2-5 and V is TRBV6-5; D may be TRBD2 (6 bases). Between the trimmed V and J ends, which lost 2 bases and 5 bases, there was a span of 9 bases. The CDR3 sequence is 13 residues long. The V gene's germline CDR1 is MNHEY and CDR2 SVGAGI. Written as DNA, the CDR3 is TGTGCCAGCAGTTACGAAAGCGGGGAGACCCAGTACTTC. Its translation: CASSYESGETQYF.

This sequence joins TRBV12-3 or TRBV12-4 and TRBJ2-3; D is uncertain. The CDR3 length is 14 residues. With 6 bases removed from V and 1 base from J, the gap between germline ends came to 11 bases. The CDR3 reads CASRSNYGTDTQYF. The CDR3 region has the DNA TGTGCCAGCAGATCTAACTATGGCACAGATACGCAGTATTTT.

The chain joins TRBV15 to TRBJ1-5, with 9 positions matching TRBD1. The CDR3 runs 17 residues. Germline V gene lookup returns CDR1 LNHNV and CDR2 YYDKDF (reference sequence). The J segment lost 3 bases and the V segment lost 8 bases, leaving 14 bases of the junction unmatched. CDR3 in DNA: TGTGCCACCCTAGCGCGCGGGGACAGGGATACCAATCAGCCCCAGCATTTT. Protein: CATLARGDRDTNQPQHF.

The V call is TRBV5-1, the J call TRBJ2-1; D is uncertain. V dropped 9 bases and J dropped 9 bases, with 16 bases sitting between them. CDR1 and CDR2 (germline): SGHRS, YFSETQ. This CDR3 has 12 residues. The chain's CDR3 is CATAQQLGEQFF. In DNA form, the CDR3 reads TGCGCCACAGCCCAACAGCTGGGTGAGCAGTTCTTC.

The CDR3 DNA is TGCAGTGCTAGTTTGGCGGGGGGAATGGAGACCCAGTACTTC. Encoded protein: CSASLAGGMETQYF. V usage is TRBV20-1 and J usage is TRBJ2-5, with 8 bases aligning to TRBD2. With 3 bases clipped from V and 5 bases from J, the junction kept 8 bases outside the gene matches. There are 14 residues in the CDR3. CDR1 and CDR2 from the germline V gene are DFQATT and SNEGSKA (reference sequence).

V gene TRBV20-1 combines with J gene TRBJ1-5; D is unresolved. The CDR3 is made up of 12 amino acids. V lost 6 bases, J lost 7 bases, and 13 bases lay in between. Germline V CDR1 and CDR2: DFQATT, SNEGSKA (reference sequence). The chain's CDR3 is CSATGMRQPQHF. The CDR3 region has the DNA TGCAGTGCGACGGGGATGCGGCAGCCCCAGCATTTT.